The 21 T cell receptor beta chains reported below all come from one sample, sequenced in a study of shared clonotypes between healthy human individuals. Profiled with immunoSEQ multiplex PCR; TCRdb holds only in-frame clones, not every one. Among 2,500,000 or so clones listed, over 85% were seen once. Material: naive CD4+ T cells sorted from blood. Subset here: CD45RA+ positively selected. The receptors were gathered from a man aged 18 to 30 in good health.

Notes on this clone: The same CDR3 arises from other DNA sequences in this sample as well. The chain carries TRBV5-1 and TRBJ1-1; possibly TRBD1 for D (5 bases). V gave up 3 bases and J gave up 3 bases, with 12 bases separating them. The CDR3 spans 14 residues. Germline assignment: CDR1 SGHRS and CDR2 YFSETQ. CDR3 coding DNA: TGCGCCAGCAGCTCCCTGGGAGGGGACACTGAAGCTTTCTTT. Translating it yields CASSSLGGDTEAFF.

V and J are TRBV9 and TRBJ2-3; D ambiguous. This CDR3 has 13 residues. V gave up 3 bases and J gave up 2 bases, with 7 bases separating them. Germline assignment: CDR1 SGDLS and CDR2 YYNGEE. The CDR3 sequence is CASSAGVTDTQYF. CDR3 nucleotide sequence: TGTGCCAGCAGCGCCGGAGTCACAGATACGCAGTATTTT.

The chain links TRBV5-1 to TRBJ1-6; 10 positions match TRBD1. Trimming removed 3 bases from V and 10 bases from J; junction bases left unmatched: 7. The CDR3 length is 15 residues. Germline CDR1 SGHRS, CDR2 YFSETQ. The CDR3 here is CASSWEGQGNSPLHF. For the CDR3, the DNA is TGCGCCAGCAGCTGGGAGGGACAGGGGAACTCACCCCTCCACTTT.

V gene TRBV7-9 combines with J gene TRBJ2-1; 7 positions match TRBD1. V shed 5 bases, J shed 4 bases, and the junction held 11 bases outside the gene matches. Germline V gene lookup returns CDR1 SEHNR and CDR2 FQNEAQ (reference sequence). The CDR3 extends over 16 amino acids. CDR3 sequence (DNA): TGTGCCAGCAGCACCCGGACCCGACAGGGTTACAATGAGCAGTTCTTC. Translation: CASSTRTRQGYNEQFF.

The J gene is TRBJ1-2, the V gene TRBV6-5; TRBD1 matches 9 bases. This CDR3 has 14 residues. The germline gives CDR1 MNHEY, CDR2 SVGAGI. V was pared by 0 bases and J by 7 bases, with 3 bases of the junction left unmatched. For the CDR3, the DNA is TGTGCCAGCAGTTACTCAACAGGGGGCATTGGCTACACCTTC. Its protein product is CASSYSTGGIGYTF.

Regarding this clone: Other DNA sequences from this sample encode an identical CDR3 as well. The chain is built from TRBV5-8 and TRBJ1-6; the D is unclear. Germline V gene lookup returns CDR1 SGHTS and CDR2 YDEGEE. This CDR3 comprises 14 residues. Trimming took off 0 bases at V and 7 bases at J, with 8 bases between the two ends. CDR3 residues: CASSLARLNSPLHF. Written as DNA, the CDR3 is TGTGCCAGCAGCTTGGCCCGATTAAATTCACCCCTCCACTTT.

A remark on this clone: At the DNA level, this CDR3 is encoded by other sequences in the same sample as well. The J gene is TRBJ1-2, the V gene TRBV5-1, with TRBD1 as a possible D gene (6 bases). Germline CDR1 is SGHRS and CDR2 is YFSETQ. The CDR3 runs 13 residues. V was clipped by 4 bases and J by 4 bases, with 11 bases between them. This CDR3 reads CASSPGQGYGYTF. The DNA for the CDR3 is TGCGCCAGCAGCCCGGGACAAGGCTATGGCTACACCTTC. Full variable domain (outside the CDR3, taken from reference TRBV5-1 and TRBJ1-2): KAGVTQTPRYLIKTRGQQVTLSCSPISGHRSVSWYQQTPGQGLQFLFEYFSETQRNKGNFPGRFSGRQFSNSRSEMNVSTLELGDSALYLCASSPGQGYGYTFGSGTRLTVV.

The rearrangement uses TRBV7-9 and TRBJ2-5; 11 nucleotides agree with TRBD2. The assigned J gene may be wrong: the sequence end matches TRBJ2-7 better. Germline V gives CDR1 SEHNR, CDR2 FQNEAQ (reference sequence). The CDR3 consists of 14 residues. CDR3 residues: CASTPLAGGVEQYF. The CDR3 nucleotides read TGTGCCAGCACCCCCCTAGCGGGGGGAGTCGAGCAGTACTTC.

The chain has TRBV19 and TRBJ2-5; D gene ambiguous. Trimming pared 2 bases from V and 6 bases from J, leaving 4 bases between. The CDR3 contains 11 residues. Germline-derived CDR1 and CDR2 are LNHDA and SQIVND (reference sequence). The CDR3 DNA sequence: TGTGCCAGTAGTATAAGGCAGACCCAGTACTTC. Translating gives CASSIRQTQYF. The full variable domain, with the rest looked up from reference TRBV19 and TRBJ2-5, is DGGITQSPKYLFRKEGQNVTLSCEQNLNHDAMYWYRQDPGQGLRLIYYSQIVNDFQKGDIAEGYSVSREKKESFPLTVTSAQKNPTAFYLCASSIRQTQYFGPGTRLLVL.

The chain carries TRBV7-2 and TRBJ2-1, with unresolved D. Germline values: CDR1 SGHTA, CDR2 FQGNSA. The V end lost 1 base, the J end lost 8 bases, and 15 bases lay between the germline ends. The CDR3 sequence is 15 residues long. Here the CDR3 DNA reads TGTGCCAGCAGCTTAGTAGTCGCTCAAGTCTATGAGCAGTTCTTC. Its protein is CASSLVVAQVYEQFF.

This clone occurred once. This chain joins TRBV7-9 and TRBJ1-2, with no clear D. CDR1 and CDR2 (germline): SEHNR, FQNEAQ (reference sequence). The CDR3 consists of 15 residues. V lost 0 bases, J lost 5 bases, and 13 bases lay in between. The DNA for the CDR3 is TGTGCCAGCAGCTTAGCGTTGGGCAGCAAATATGGCTACACCTTC. Protein sequence: CASSLALGSKYGYTF.

J is TRBJ2-7 and V is TRBV5-6; possibly TRBD2 for D (5 bases). Germline V CDR1 and CDR2: SGHDT, YYEEEE. Trimming removed 2 bases from V and 1 base from J, with 13 bases in between. The CDR3 extends over 15 amino acids. The CDR3 is CASSFRGVTSYEQYF. The CDR3 bases are TGTGCCAGCAGCTTCCGGGGAGTCACATCCTACGAGCAGTACTTC.

Remarks on this clone: Other DNA variants within this sample encode the same CDR3. V gene TRBV5-1 combines with J gene TRBJ1-3; D perhaps matches TRBD1 (5 bases). Germline loops: CDR1 SGHRS, CDR2 YFSETQ. CDR3 length: 13 residues. Trimming shortened V by 5 bases and J by 1 base, and 7 bases separated the two germline ends. CDR3 DNA: TGCGCCAGCAGACCAGGGTCTGGAAACACCATATATTTT. As protein: CASRPGSGNTIYF.

The rearrangement links TRBV7-2 to TRBJ2-7; no clear D. Per germline, CDR1 SGHTA and CDR2 FQGNSA. V lost 1 base, J lost 5 bases, and 12 bases lay in between. The CDR3 totals 14 residues. CDR3 region: CASSLVGQVHEQYF. Written as DNA, the CDR3 is TGTGCCAGCAGCTTAGTGGGCCAGGTCCACGAGCAGTACTTC. Filled out from reference TRBV7-2 and TRBJ2-7, the complete variable domain reads GAGVSQSPSNKVTEKGKDVELRCDPISGHTALYWYRQSLGQGLEFLIYFQGNSAPDKSGLPSDRFSAERTGGSVSTLTIQRTQQEDSAVYLCASSLVGQVHEQYFGPGTRLTVT.

This chain connects TRBV11-2 to TRBJ1-4; the match to TRBD1 covers 7 bases. J was trimmed by 8 bases and V by 2 bases; bases with no gene match: 8. The CDR3 has 15 residues. Germline CDR1 and CDR2: SGHAT and FQNNGV. CDR3 sequence: CASSLLGQGEEKLFF. CDR3 nucleotides: TGTGCCAGCAGCTTACTGGGTCAGGGGGAGGAAAAACTGTTTTTT.

This rearrangement joins TRBV7-2 to TRBJ2-3; no firm D call. Trimming removed 5 bases at V and 4 bases at J, with 7 bases between. CDR1 and CDR2 from the germline V gene are SGHTA and FQGNSA. CDR3 size: 12 residues. The DNA of the CDR3 is TGTGCCAGCAGCCCGCACTCAGATACGCAGTATTTT. It encodes CASSPHSDTQYF.

The rearrangement joins TRBV6-1 to TRBJ2-1; D remains ambiguous. The CDR3 spans 13 residues. The V and J ends lost 4 bases and 2 bases respectively, with 6 bases between them. Germline CDR1 and CDR2: MNHNS and SASEGT. CDR3 nucleotide sequence: TGTGCCAGCAGTGTCGCAACCTACAATGAGCAGTTCTTC. As protein: CASSVATYNEQFF.

As concerns this clone: Other DNA variants within this sample encode the same CDR3. This sequence joins TRBV18 and TRBJ2-7; the D gene is possibly TRBD1 (6 bases). The germline CDR1 and CDR2 sequences are KGHSH and LQKENI. V was clipped by 6 bases and J by 0 bases, with 9 bases between them. The CDR3 is 13 residues long. CDR3 DNA: TGTGCCAGCTCGACAGGCGTCTCCTACGAGCAGTACTTC. Protein product: CASSTGVSYEQYF.

The chain uses TRBV15 and TRBJ1-2; no reliable D call. This CDR3 is built from 19 residues. The germline CDR1 and CDR2 sequences are LNHNV and YYDKDF (reference sequence). Trimming pared 0 bases from V and 2 bases from J, leaving 22 bases between. DNA of the CDR3: TGTGCCACCAGCAGAGACGAACCCGCCTTAGGGCTCCCAAACTATGGCTACACCTTC. Encoded protein: CATSRDEPALGLPNYGYTF.

The rearrangement links TRBV6-6 to TRBJ1-3; D might be TRBD1 (5 bases). The length of the CDR3 is 14 residues. V gave up 4 bases and J gave up 4 bases, with 11 bases separating them. In germline, CDR1 is MNHNY, CDR2 SVGAGI (reference sequence). The CDR3 protein is CASSSESGGNTIYF. The CDR3 nucleotides read TGTGCCAGCAGTTCCGAATCAGGGGGAAACACCATATATTTT.

This rearrangement joins TRBV5-1 to TRBJ2-3, with 9 nucleotides matching TRBD2. This CDR3 region has 14 residues. J gave up 8 bases and V 4 bases, and 8 bases lay outside the gene matches. The V gene's germline CDR1 is SGHRS and CDR2 YFSETQ. CDR3 in amino acids: CASSDPSGEGTQYF. Here the CDR3 DNA reads TGCGCCAGCAGCGACCCTAGCGGGGAAGGTACGCAGTATTTT.